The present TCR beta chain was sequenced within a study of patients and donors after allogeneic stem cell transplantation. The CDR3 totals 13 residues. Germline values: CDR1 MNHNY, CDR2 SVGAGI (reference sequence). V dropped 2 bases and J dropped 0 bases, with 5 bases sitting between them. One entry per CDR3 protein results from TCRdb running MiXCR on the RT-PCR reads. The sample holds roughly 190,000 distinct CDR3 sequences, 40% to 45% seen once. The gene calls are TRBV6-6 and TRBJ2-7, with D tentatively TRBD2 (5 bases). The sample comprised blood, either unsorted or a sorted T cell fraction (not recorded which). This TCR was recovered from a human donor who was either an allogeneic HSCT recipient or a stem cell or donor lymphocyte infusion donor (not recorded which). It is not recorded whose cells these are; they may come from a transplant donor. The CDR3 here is CASSYRDSYEQYF. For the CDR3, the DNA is TGTGCCAGCAGTTACCGGGACTCCTACGAGCAGTACTTC.